A single sample is the source of the 6 T cell receptor beta chains below, sequenced in a study of naive and memory T cell subsets. A UMI-containing oligonucleotide was joined by 3' ligation to the TCR cDNA template. The SP2 primer and nested alpha and beta constant region primers amplified ligated cDNA in four rounds. TCRdb re-derived calls from the 5' RACE reads in MiXCR, one entry per CDR3 protein. Here the sample spans 50,000 or so distinct CDR3 sequences, 7.2% being singletons. The receptor set was obtained from a male donor in good health.

This clonotype showed up many times. This chain connects TRBV20-1 to TRBJ2-5; D may be TRBD1 or TRBD2 (5 bases each). The CDR3 spans 14 residues. Trimming pared 5 bases from V and 7 bases from J, leaving 20 bases between. The germline V gene has CDR1 DFQATT and CDR2 SNEGSKA (reference sequence). CDR3 bases: TGCAGTGCTGCCCGTGATGTGGGGGAGAGGACCCAGTACTTC. It encodes CSAARDVGERTQYF.

This clonotype was seen at least ten times. The V gene is TRBV6-5, the J gene TRBJ2-3; possible D gene TRBD1, 6 bases. CDR3 length: 15 residues. V lost 8 bases and J 1 base, leaving 16 bases between the germline ends. Germline V gene data show CDR1 as MNHEY and CDR2 as SVGAGI. The CDR3 loop is CASVGLYRGTDTQYF. For the CDR3, the DNA is TGTGCCAGCGTCGGGCTGTACAGGGGCACAGATACGCAGTATTTT.

J is TRBJ2-2 and V is TRBV5-4; TRBD2 aligns across 7 bases. Trimming removed 4 bases from V and 2 bases from J; junction bases left unmatched: 5. The CDR3 runs to 15 residues. Germline V gene sequence: CDR1 SGHNT, CDR2 YYREEE (reference sequence). The CDR3, as DNA: TGTGCCAGCAGCCTACGGACTAGTAACACCGGGGAGCTGTTTTTT. Amino acid sequence: CASSLRTSNTGELFF.

In regard to this clonotype: Germline is not matched at one junction end, which may reflect a read error. The V gene is TRBV30, the J gene TRBJ2-7; a weak D match, TRBD1 (6 bases). This CDR3 contains 15 residues. Germline-derived CDR1 and CDR2 are GTSNPN and SVGIG (reference sequence). CDR3 residues: CAWSPGQIGDYEQCF. Written as DNA, the CDR3 is TGTGCCTGGTCTCCCGGACAGATTGGCGACTACGAGCAGTGCTTC.

The CDR3 DNA reads TGTGAAATAAGCAAAAGTAAGGGAAAAATATATTTT. This codes for CEISKSKGKIYF. The chain combines TRBV10-3 with TRBJ1-3, with unresolved D. Germline V gene data show CDR1 as ENHRY and CDR2 as SYGVKD. This CDR3 comprises 12 residues.

The chain is built from TRBV10-2 and TRBJ2-3, with 7 bases aligning to TRBD1. Germline V gene data show CDR1 as WSHSY and CDR2 as SAAADI. The CDR3 runs 17 residues. V dropped 3 bases and J dropped 0; count of bases not matched to a gene: 9. CDR3 DNA: TGCGCCAGCAGTGAATCCGGGGACAGCGCTAGCACAGATACGCAGTATTTT. Translation: CASSESGDSASTDTQYF.